What follows are 19 T cell receptor beta chains derived from one specimen sequenced in a study of blood T cell repertoires in COVID-19. TCRdb's table, derived via immunoSEQ multiplex PCR, lists solely in-frame clones and lacks some. Among 200,000 to 250,000 clones listed, around four fifths were seen once. Sequencing was done on a sample of peripheral blood. The receptor source for this set is a woman aged 70-85 years with COVID-19, enrolled during active disease.

This clone has only one observation. This chain links TRBV7-2 with TRBJ2-1, with D possibly matching TRBD1 (6 bases). There are 16 residues in the CDR3. Germline lookup yields CDR1 SGHTA and CDR2 FQGNSA. V lost 5 bases and J 5 bases, leaving 19 bases between the germline ends. CDR3 bases: TGTGCCAGCAGCCAAACCGGGACAACCCCAAACAATGAGCAGTTCTTC. This encodes CASSQTGTTPNNEQFF.

The rearrangement uses TRBV6-5 and TRBJ1-2; 7 bases map to TRBD1. This CDR3 contains 13 residues. The V gene end was trimmed by 5 bases and the J gene end by 8 bases; junction bases not matched to a gene: 8. The germline gives CDR1 MNHEY, CDR2 SVGAGI. The CDR3: CASSPEQGYGYTF. For the CDR3, the DNA is TGTGCCAGCAGTCCCGAACAGGGGTACGGCTACACCTTC.

The chain recombines TRBV3-1 (or the pseudogene TRBV3-2) with TRBJ2-1, with TRBD1 matching 7 bases. After removal of 2 bases from V and 6 bases from J, the junction contained 7 bases not matched to a gene. The CDR3 contains 15 residues. The germline gives CDR1 LGHDT, CDR2 YNNKEL (reference sequence). The CDR3 sequence is CASSQTDRVGNEQFF. CDR3 coding DNA: TGTGCCAGCAGCCAAACCGACAGGGTGGGCAATGAGCAGTTCTTC.

The V gene is TRBV14, the J gene TRBJ2-5; TRBD2 might be the D (6 bases). This CDR3 has 14 amino acids. Germline loops: CDR1 SGHDN, CDR2 FVKESK. Trimming stripped 5 bases from V and 2 bases from J, with 12 bases between. The CDR3 region is CASSSVGGQETQYF. DNA for the CDR3: TGTGCCAGCAGCTCCGTTGGGGGGCAAGAGACCCAGTACTTC.

CDR3 sequence: CASSGLQGLAFF. The DNA of the CDR3 is TGTGCCAGCAGCGGGCTACAGGGGTTAGCTTTCTTT. V is TRBV13 and J is TRBJ1-1, with 7 bases that match TRBD1. Germline CDR1 reads PRHDT; CDR2 reads FYEKMQ (reference sequence). CDR3 length: 12 residues. After removal of 5 bases from V and 10 bases from J, the junction contained 7 bases not matched to a gene.

This sequence joins TRBV6-2 or TRBV6-3 and TRBJ2-1, with TRBD2 identical over 9 bases. V shed 4 bases and J 10 bases; nucleotides not matched to a gene: 8. CDR3 length equals 14 residues. Germline V CDR1 and CDR2: MNHEY, SVGEGT. This chain's CDR3 is CASSSAGGPKEQFF. The CDR3 DNA reads as TGTGCCAGCAGTTCGGCGGGAGGGCCTAAGGAGCAGTTCTTC.

V and J are TRBV27 and TRBJ2-7; TRBD1 agrees at 11 bases. The CDR3 loop spans 18 amino acids. The J segment lost 3 bases and the V segment lost 11 bases, leaving 21 bases of the junction unmatched. CDR1 and CDR2 from the germline V gene are MNHEY and SMNVEV (reference sequence). The CDR3, as DNA: TGTGCCTCACCTTCGGGACCGGGACAGGGGGAGGGGGACTACGAGCAGTACTTC. It is translated as CASPSGPGQGEGDYEQYF.

The chain has TRBV4-3 and TRBJ2-3; a weak D match, TRBD2 (5 bases). Germline V gene data show CDR1 as LGHNA and CDR2 as YSLEER. V shed 3 bases and J shed 2 bases, with 18 bases lying between them. This CDR3 contains 17 residues. The CDR3 sequence is CASSQTTWEWDTDTQYF. CDR3 bases: TGCGCCAGCAGCCAGACAACCTGGGAGTGGGACACAGATACGCAGTATTTT.

V and J are TRBV7-2 and TRBJ2-4, with 9 bases matching TRBD2. The CDR3 spans 15 residues. The germline V gene has CDR1 SGHTA and CDR2 FQGNSA. Trimming took 6 bases from V and 2 from J; bases not matched to a gene: 5. CDR3 sequence: CASSLPSGTKNIQYF. In DNA, the CDR3 is TGTGCCAGCAGTTTACCTAGCGGGACCAAAAACATTCAGTACTTC.

This clone occurred a few times. The chain has TRBV7-2 and TRBJ1-6; a weak D match, TRBD1 (6 bases). The CDR3 is 13 residues long. V shed 5 bases and J shed 9 bases, with 11 bases lying between them. The germline CDR1 and CDR2 sequences are SGHTA and FQGNSA. CDR3 residues: CASSARQVSPLHF. The CDR3 DNA sequence: TGTGCCAGCAGCGCAAGACAGGTTTCACCCCTCCACTTT.

The V gene is TRBV7-8, the J gene TRBJ1-2; no reliable D call. Deletions cut 2 bases from V and 7 bases from J, with 14 bases between. CDR1 is SGHVS and CDR2 is FQNEAQ in the germline V gene. This CDR3 is built from 14 residues. CDR3 DNA sequence: TGTGCCAGCAGCTTAAACAGTTGGGCTGGTGGCTACACCTTC. It encodes CASSLNSWAGGYTF.

The V call is TRBV2, the J call TRBJ2-5; 13 bases fit TRBD2. The CDR3 spans 14 residues. Germline loops: CDR1 SNHLY, CDR2 FYNNEI. Losses at the gene ends were 10 bases for V and 2 bases for J; bases not matched to a gene: 4. The CDR3 reads CATSGLAGQETQYF. The CDR3 DNA reads TGTGCCACCTCGGGACTAGCGGGGCAAGAGACCCAGTACTTC.

This chain uses TRBV2 with TRBJ2-7, with D possibly being TRBD1 (6 bases). CDR3 length: 12 residues. V gave up 8 bases and J gave up 3 bases, with 11 bases separating them. The germline V gene has CDR1 SNHLY and CDR2 FYNNEI. The CDR3 bases are TGTGCCAGCTCCTGGACAGTCTACGAGCAGTACTTC. This translates into CASSWTVYEQYF.

This sequence joins TRBV6-5 and TRBJ1-6; 8 nucleotides line up with TRBD1. The CDR3 covers 16 residues. Trimming cost V 0 bases and J 7 bases; bases outside gene matches: 5. Per the germline V gene, CDR1 is MNHEY and CDR2 is SVGAGI. The CDR3 nucleotides are TGTGCCAGCAGTTACTCCATAGGACAGGGAAATTCACCCCTCCACTTT. As protein: CASSYSIGQGNSPLHF.

Only a few counts were recorded for this clone. V gene TRBV28 combines with J gene TRBJ1-5; a possible D gene is TRBD1 (5 bases). Deletions cut 7 bases from V and 7 bases from J, with 17 bases between. This CDR3 comprises 14 residues. Germline CDR1 MDHEN, CDR2 SYDVKM. CDR3 amino acids: CASTAGGGTQPQHF. In DNA, the CDR3 is TGTGCCAGCACCGCGGGGGGAGGGACCCAGCCCCAGCATTTT.

V usage is TRBV3-1 (or the pseudogene TRBV3-2) and J usage is TRBJ2-1; TRBD2 matches at 15 bases. Looked up from germline, CDR1 is LGHDT and CDR2 is YNNKEL (reference sequence). The CDR3 spans 19 residues. The V segment lost 4 bases and the J segment 1 base; nucleotides outside the gene matches: 8. CDR3 region: CASSPMGLAGGSSYNEQFF. CDR3 coding DNA: TGTGCCAGCAGCCCGATGGGACTAGCGGGAGGATCTTCCTACAATGAGCAGTTCTTC.

This clone came up once. This chain connects TRBV5-6 to TRBJ2-3, with a tentative D call TRBD2 (6 bases). Germline values: CDR1 SGHDT, CDR2 YYEEEE. V was clipped by 0 bases and J by 3 bases, with 11 bases between them. CDR3 length equals 15 residues. The CDR3 DNA sequence: TGTGCCAGCAGCTTGGTTAGCGGAAATACAGATACGCAGTATTTT. The encoded protein is CASSLVSGNTDTQYF.

The V call is TRBV5-5, the J call TRBJ1-5, with D tentatively TRBD1 (5 bases). The CDR3 has 13 amino acids. Germline CDR1 is SGHKS and CDR2 is YYEKEE (reference sequence). V shed 4 bases and J shed 4 bases, with 9 bases lying between them. Written as DNA, the CDR3 is TGTGCCAGCAGCGCAAAGGGGAATCAGCCCCAGCATTTT. Its translation is CASSAKGNQPQHF.

The rearrangement joins TRBV7-3 to TRBJ2-7, with D possibly TRBD1 on 5 matching bases. Trimming took off 2 bases at V and 5 bases at J, with 10 bases between the two ends. Per the germline V gene, CDR1 is SGHTA and CDR2 is FQGTGA. CDR3 length equals 13 residues. Written as DNA, the CDR3 is TGTGCCAGCAGCTTAGGCAGGGATAACGAGCAGTACTTC. This sequence encodes CASSLGRDNEQYF.